Listed here are 14 T cell receptor beta chains from one sample, sequenced in a study of T-cell reconstitution after alpha-beta-depleted transplantation in children (dated by TCRdb to 2015 to 2016). The library was produced with PCR. The sequencer was an Illumina HiSeq 2500. To normalize quantification of the TCRbeta repertoire, the TCR libraries were built with molecular barcoding that relied on unique molecular identifiers. The public reads were reanalyzed by TCRdb: fastp trimming at Q25, MiXCR alignment, in-frame beta chains only. Identical CDR3 proteins give one entry, which carries the most common genes and DNA. This sample holds around 480,000 distinct CDR3 sequences; roughly 33% were observed only once. Roughly 2.5% of the sample is taken by the ten largest. Material: PBMCs from the stem cell graft donor, obtained from the stem cell graft. These receptor sequences come from a human donor who donated a stem cell graft to a child with aplastic anemia.

The sample holds a few counts of this clonotype. The CDR3 DNA reads TGTGCCAGCTCACCATCGACAGGGGGGCGGACTGAAGCTTTCTTT. Amino acid sequence: CASSPSTGGRTEAFF. The V gene is TRBV18, the J gene TRBJ1-1, with 9 bases identical to TRBD1. V was pared by 2 bases and J by 5 bases, with 6 bases of the junction left unmatched. Germline CDR1 and CDR2: KGHSH and LQKENI. The CDR3 loop spans 15 amino acids.

This clonotype was picked up a small number of times. The chain combines TRBV6-5 with TRBJ2-7, with TRBD2 matching 14 bases. The germline gives CDR1 MNHEY, CDR2 SVGAGI. CDR3 length: 17 amino acids. V lost 2 bases to trimming and J lost 5 bases; unmatched junction nucleotides: 8. The CDR3, as DNA: TGTGCCAGCAGTTACAACGGGACTAGCGGGAGAACTAACGAGCAGTACGTC. This gives the protein CASSYNGTSGRTNEQYV.

This clonotype was picked up a small number of times. This chain joins TRBV10-3 and TRBJ1-1; perhaps TRBD1 as D (6 bases). The V gene's germline CDR1 is ENHRY and CDR2 SYGVKD. The CDR3 contains 12 residues. V was shortened by 4 bases and J by 5 bases, with 8 bases between the two germline ends. CDR3 sequence (DNA): TGTGCCATCAGTGGGGGGCGTACTGAAGCTTTCTTT. It specifies CAISGGRTEAFF.

CDR3 in amino acids: CASSVDVGVGNEKLFF. The CDR3 DNA reads TGTGCCAGCAGCGTAGATGTTGGGGTGGGTAATGAAAAACTGTTTTTT. This chain uses TRBV9 with TRBJ1-4; D gene uncertain. V was cut by 0 bases and J by 4 bases, with 13 bases left in between. Germline V gene sequence: CDR1 SGDLS, CDR2 YYNGEE. This CDR3 is 16 amino acids long.

The V and J genes are TRBV24-1 and TRBJ2-1, with TRBD2 matching over 10 bases. The CDR3 runs to 16 residues. The trim removed 7 bases at V and 3 bases at J, leaving 8 bases unmatched. Per the germline V gene, CDR1 is KGHDR and CDR2 is SFDVKD. The CDR3 DNA reads as TGTGCCACCAGGGACCTACTAGCGGGACGCTACAATGAGCAGTTCTTC. It yields the protein CATRDLLAGRYNEQFF.

This clonotype has more than one count but fewer than ten. This chain connects TRBV18 to TRBJ1-4; D is unclear. The germline CDR1 and CDR2 sequences are KGHSH and LQKENI. V lost 2 bases to trimming and J lost 5 bases, with 15 bases between them. The CDR3 runs 16 residues. The CDR3 sequence is CASSPDQPGINEKLFF. CDR3 nucleotide sequence: TGTGCCAGCTCACCAGATCAACCGGGCATCAATGAAAAACTGTTTTTT.

V usage is TRBV5-6 and J usage is TRBJ2-5; 7 nucleotides match TRBD1. Per germline, CDR1 SGHDT and CDR2 YYEEEE. V lost 4 bases to trimming and J lost 5 bases; unmatched junction nucleotides: 8. This CDR3 comprises 14 residues. CDR3 region: CASSPRQGGETQYF. The DNA for the CDR3 is TGTGCCAGCAGCCCCCGACAGGGTGGGGAGACCCAGTACTTC.

The V and J genes are TRBV12-3 or TRBV12-4 and TRBJ2-1; the match to TRBD2 covers 12 bases. The V segment lost 2 bases and the J segment 4 bases; nucleotides outside the gene matches: 9. This CDR3 is 18 amino acids long. CDR3 DNA: TGTGCCAGCAGTTTATGGCTAGCGGGAGGGCCAAGGTACAATGAGCAGTTCTTC. Encoded protein: CASSLWLAGGPRYNEQFF.

This clonotype was found a few times. The chain has TRBV28 and TRBJ2-1; either TRBD1 or TRBD2 may supply D (5 bases each). CDR3 length: 14 amino acids. With 8 bases removed from V and 2 bases from J, the gap between germline ends came to 13 bases. In germline, CDR1 is MDHEN, CDR2 SYDVKM. The CDR3 nucleotides are TGTGCCAGCCGACGGGGCGGGCCCTACAATGAGCAGTTCTTC. This translates into CASRRGGPYNEQFF.

The V and J genes are TRBV5-1 and TRBJ2-1, with 9 bases fitting TRBD1. Germline V lookup: CDR1 SGHRS, CDR2 YFSETQ. The trim removed 2 bases at V and 8 bases at J, leaving 11 bases unmatched. The CDR3 consists of 16 residues. CDR3 region: CASSLTPGTGTDEQFF. CDR3 in DNA: TGCGCCAGCAGCTTAACTCCCGGGACAGGGACCGATGAGCAGTTCTTC.

This clonotype was detected once. The chain uses TRBV7-2 and TRBJ2-5; D may correspond to TRBD1 or TRBD2 (5 bases each). The germline CDR1 and CDR2 sequences are SGHTA and FQGNSA. The V end was cut by 5 bases, the J end by 4 bases, with 17 bases between. The CDR3 runs to 15 residues. CDR3 in DNA: TGTGCCAGCAGCGTGGGACCTGACCGTCTAGAGACCCAGTACTTC. It is translated as CASSVGPDRLETQYF.

The chain joins TRBV6-2 or TRBV6-3 to TRBJ2-7; D is undetermined. The CDR3 loop spans 14 amino acids. V was pared by 6 bases and J by 3 bases, with 15 bases between. Germline CDR1 and CDR2: MNHEY and SVGEGT. The CDR3 here is CASSPYGPSYEQYV. The CDR3 DNA sequence: TGTGCCAGCAGCCCGTACGGGCCAAGCTACGAGCAGTACGTC.

This rearrangement joins TRBV28 to TRBJ1-2, with 9 bases that match TRBD1. With V trimmed by 10 bases and J by 4 bases, 7 bases remained unmatched. In germline, CDR1 is MDHEN, CDR2 SYDVKM. The CDR3 loop spans 13 amino acids. DNA for the CDR3: TGTGCCACAGGACAGGGGATGACCTATGGCTACACCTTC. Protein: CATGQGMTYGYTF.

This clonotype has a handful of counts. The chain joins TRBV28 to TRBJ1-1; D gene unclear. Germline V lookup: CDR1 MDHEN, CDR2 SYDVKM. This CDR3 comprises 13 residues. V lost 5 bases to trimming and J lost 1 base, with 8 bases between them. The CDR3 bases are TGTGCCAGCAGTCTCTGGAGGAACACTGAAGCTTTCTTT. Amino acids: CASSLWRNTEAFF.